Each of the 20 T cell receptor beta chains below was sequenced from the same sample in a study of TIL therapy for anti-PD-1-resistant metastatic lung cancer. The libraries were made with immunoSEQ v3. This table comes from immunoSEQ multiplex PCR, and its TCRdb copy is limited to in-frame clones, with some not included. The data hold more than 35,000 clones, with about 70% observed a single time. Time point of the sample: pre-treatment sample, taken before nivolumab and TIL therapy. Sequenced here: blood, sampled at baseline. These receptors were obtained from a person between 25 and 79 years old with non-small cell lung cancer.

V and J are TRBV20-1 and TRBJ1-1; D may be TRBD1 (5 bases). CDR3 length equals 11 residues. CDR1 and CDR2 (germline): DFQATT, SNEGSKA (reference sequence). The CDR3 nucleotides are TGCAGGCCGGGGGGGAACACTGAAGCTTTCTTT. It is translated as CRPGGNTEAFF.

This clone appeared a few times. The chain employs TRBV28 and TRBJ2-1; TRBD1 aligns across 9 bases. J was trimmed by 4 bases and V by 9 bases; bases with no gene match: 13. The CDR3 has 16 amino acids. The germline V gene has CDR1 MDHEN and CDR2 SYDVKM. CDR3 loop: CASSNFPGQGYNEQFF. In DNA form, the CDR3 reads TGTGCCAGTTCGAACTTCCCGGGACAGGGTTACAATGAGCAGTTCTTC.

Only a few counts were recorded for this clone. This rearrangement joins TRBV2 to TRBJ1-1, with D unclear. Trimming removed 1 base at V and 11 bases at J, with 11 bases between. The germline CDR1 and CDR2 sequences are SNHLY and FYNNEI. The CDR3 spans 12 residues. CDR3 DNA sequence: TGTGCCAGCAGTGAAGGTCAGTGGTCCGCTTTCTTT. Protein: CASSEGQWSAFF.

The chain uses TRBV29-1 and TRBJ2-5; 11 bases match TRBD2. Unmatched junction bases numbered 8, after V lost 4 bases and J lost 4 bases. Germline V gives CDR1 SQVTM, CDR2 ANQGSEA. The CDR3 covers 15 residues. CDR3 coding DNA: TGCAGCGTTGCCTTTAGCGGGGGGGCGGGAGAGACCCAGTACTTC. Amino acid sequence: CSVAFSGGAGETQYF.

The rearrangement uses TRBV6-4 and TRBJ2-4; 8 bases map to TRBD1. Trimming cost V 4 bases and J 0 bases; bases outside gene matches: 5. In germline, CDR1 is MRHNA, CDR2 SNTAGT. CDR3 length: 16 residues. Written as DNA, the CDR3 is TGTGCCAGCAGTGTTGACAGGGGTTTAGCCAAAAACATTCAGTACTTC. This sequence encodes CASSVDRGLAKNIQYF.

The CDR3 DNA reads TGTGCCAGCAGTTACCCCGGACAGGGGGTTCGTGAGCAGTACTTC. Amino acids: CASSYPGQGVREQYF. This sequence joins TRBV6-5 and TRBJ2-7; 10 nucleotides line up with TRBD1. The CDR3 contains 15 residues. With V trimmed by 2 bases and J by 7 bases, 8 bases remained unmatched. Germline CDR1 MNHEY, CDR2 SVGAGI.

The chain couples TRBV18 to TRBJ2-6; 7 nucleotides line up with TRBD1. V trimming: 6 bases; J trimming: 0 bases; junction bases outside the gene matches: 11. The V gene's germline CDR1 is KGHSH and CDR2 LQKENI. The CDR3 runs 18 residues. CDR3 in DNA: TGTGCCAGCTCCAAGGCTAGGGGGCTCAGCTCTGGGGCCAACGTCCTGACTTTC. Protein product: CASSKARGLSSGANVLTF.

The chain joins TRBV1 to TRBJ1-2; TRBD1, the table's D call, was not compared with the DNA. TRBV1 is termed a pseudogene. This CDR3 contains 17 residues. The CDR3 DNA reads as TGCACCAGCAGCCACCGTACCCCGACAGGTCGTGAGGGAGGCTACACCTTC. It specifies CTSSHRTPTGREGGYTF.

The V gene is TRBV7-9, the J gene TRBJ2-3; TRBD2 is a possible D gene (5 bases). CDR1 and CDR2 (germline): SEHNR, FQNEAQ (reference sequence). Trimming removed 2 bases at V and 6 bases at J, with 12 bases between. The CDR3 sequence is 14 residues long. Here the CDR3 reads CASSLLDSKDTQYF. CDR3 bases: TGTGCCAGCAGCTTACTGGACTCCAAGGATACGCAGTATTTT. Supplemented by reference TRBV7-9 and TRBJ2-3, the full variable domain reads DTGVSQNPRHKITKRGQNVTFRCDPISEHNRLYWYRQTLGQGPEFLTYFQNEAQLEKSRLLSDRFSAERPKGSFSTLEIQRTEQGDSAMYLCASSLLDSKDTQYFGPGTRLTVL.

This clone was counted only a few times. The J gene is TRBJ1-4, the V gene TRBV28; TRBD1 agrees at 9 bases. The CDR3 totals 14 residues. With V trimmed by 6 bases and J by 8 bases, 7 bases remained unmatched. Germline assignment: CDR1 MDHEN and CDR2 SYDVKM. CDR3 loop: CASRGQGVGEKLFF. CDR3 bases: TGTGCCAGCAGGGGACAGGGAGTCGGGGAAAAACTGTTTTTT.

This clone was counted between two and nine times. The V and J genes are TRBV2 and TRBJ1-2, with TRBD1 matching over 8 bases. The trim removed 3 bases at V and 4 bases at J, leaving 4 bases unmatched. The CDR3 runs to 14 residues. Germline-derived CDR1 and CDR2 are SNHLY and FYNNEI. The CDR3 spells CASSDRTGTYGYTF. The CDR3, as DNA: TGTGCCAGCAGTGATCGGACAGGGACCTATGGCTACACCTTC.

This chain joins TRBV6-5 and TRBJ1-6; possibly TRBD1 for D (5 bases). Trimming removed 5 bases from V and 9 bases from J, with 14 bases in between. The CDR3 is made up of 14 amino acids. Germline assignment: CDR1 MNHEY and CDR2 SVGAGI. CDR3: CASSISRGISPLHF. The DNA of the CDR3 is TGTGCCAGCAGTATCTCTCGGGGGATTTCACCCCTCCACTTT.

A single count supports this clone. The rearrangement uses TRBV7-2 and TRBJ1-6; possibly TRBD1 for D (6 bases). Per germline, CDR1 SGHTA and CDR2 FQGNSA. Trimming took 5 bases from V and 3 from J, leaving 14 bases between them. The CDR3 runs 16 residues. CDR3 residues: CASSPQTGHYNSPLHF. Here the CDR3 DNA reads TGTGCCAGCAGCCCACAGACAGGACACTATAATTCACCCCTCCACTTT.

Written as DNA, the CDR3 is TGTGCCAGCAGCCCACCCGGGGGGGGCCTGGAGACCCAGTACTTC. It is translated as CASSPPGGGLETQYF. This chain links TRBV28 with TRBJ2-5; 8 nucleotides match TRBD2. Germline V gene lookup returns CDR1 MDHEN and CDR2 SYDVKM. This CDR3 is built from 15 residues. V lost 6 bases to trimming and J lost 5 bases; unmatched junction nucleotides: 11.

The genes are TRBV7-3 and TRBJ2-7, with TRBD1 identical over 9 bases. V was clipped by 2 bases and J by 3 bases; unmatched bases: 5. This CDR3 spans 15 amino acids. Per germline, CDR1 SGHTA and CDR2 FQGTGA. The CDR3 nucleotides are TGTGCCAGCAGCTTAGGACGACAGGGGGTCTACGAGCAGTACTTC. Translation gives CASSLGRQGVYEQYF.

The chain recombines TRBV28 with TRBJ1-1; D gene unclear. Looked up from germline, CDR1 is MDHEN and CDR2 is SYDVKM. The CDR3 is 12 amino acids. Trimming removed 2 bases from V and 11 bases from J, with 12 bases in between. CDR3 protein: CASSLPDGRAFF. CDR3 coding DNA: TGTGCCAGCAGTTTACCAGACGGAAGGGCTTTCTTT.

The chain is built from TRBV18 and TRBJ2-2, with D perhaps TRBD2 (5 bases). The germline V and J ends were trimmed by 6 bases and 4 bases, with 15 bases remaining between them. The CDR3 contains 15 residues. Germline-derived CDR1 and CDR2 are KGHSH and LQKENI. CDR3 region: CASSPPSGITGELFF. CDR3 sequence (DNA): TGTGCCAGCTCCCCCCCCTCGGGGATCACCGGGGAGCTGTTTTTT.

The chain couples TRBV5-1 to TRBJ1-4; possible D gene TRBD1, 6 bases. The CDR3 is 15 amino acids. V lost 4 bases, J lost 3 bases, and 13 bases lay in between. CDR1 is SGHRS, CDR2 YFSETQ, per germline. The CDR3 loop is CASSQGGTSNEKLFF. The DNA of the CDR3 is TGCGCCAGCAGCCAAGGGGGGACATCTAATGAAAAACTGTTTTTT. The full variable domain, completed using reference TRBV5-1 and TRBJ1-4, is KAGVTQTPRYLIKTRGQQVTLSCSPISGHRSVSWYQQTPGQGLQFLFEYFSETQRNKGNFPGRFSGRQFSNSRSEMNVSTLELGDSALYLCASSQGGTSNEKLFFGSGTQLSVL.

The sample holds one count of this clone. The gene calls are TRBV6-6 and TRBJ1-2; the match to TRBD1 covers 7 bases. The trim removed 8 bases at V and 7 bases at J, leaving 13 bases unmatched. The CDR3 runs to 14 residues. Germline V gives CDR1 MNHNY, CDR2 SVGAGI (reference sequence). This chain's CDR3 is CASQFDRVGSGYTF. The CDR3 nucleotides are TGTGCCAGCCAGTTCGACAGGGTAGGAAGTGGCTACACCTTC.

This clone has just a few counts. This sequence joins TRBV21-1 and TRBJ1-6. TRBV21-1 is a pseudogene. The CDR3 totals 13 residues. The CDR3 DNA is TGTGCCAGCAGCAAAGAAGGTTGCAAGTTATCCCACTTT. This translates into CASSKEGCKLSHF.